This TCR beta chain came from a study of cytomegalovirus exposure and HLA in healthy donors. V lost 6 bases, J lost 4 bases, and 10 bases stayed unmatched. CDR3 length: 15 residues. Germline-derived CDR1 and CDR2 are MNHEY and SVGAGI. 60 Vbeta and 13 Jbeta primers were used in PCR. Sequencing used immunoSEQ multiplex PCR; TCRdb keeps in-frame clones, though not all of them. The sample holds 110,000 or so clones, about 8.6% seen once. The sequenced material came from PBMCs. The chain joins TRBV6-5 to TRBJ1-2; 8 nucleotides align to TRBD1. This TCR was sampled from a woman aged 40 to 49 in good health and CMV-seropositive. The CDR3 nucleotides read TGTGCCAGCAGCCTCGACAGGGGCAAGGGCTATGGCTACACCTTC. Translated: CASSLDRGKGYGYTF.